This T cell receptor beta chain is drawn from a study of CD8 T cells in Susac syndrome. Germline values: CDR1 SNHLY, CDR2 FYNNEI. The CDR3 extends over 17 amino acids. The V and J ends lost 3 bases and 6 bases respectively, with 20 bases between them. Those who served as multiple sclerosis controls were treatment-naive patients with stable or active relapsing-remitting disease. Random hexamers served to reverse transcribe roughly 0.45 to 1 ug RNA. Using its own MiXCR run on the immunoSEQ multiplex PCR reads, TCRdb lists one record per CDR3 protein. The table lists about 250,000 distinct CDR3 sequences, roughly 93% of them singletons.

The receptor was isolated from a human donor with multiple sclerosis. The material sequenced was CD4+ T cells from PBMCs. The gene calls are TRBV2 and TRBJ2-2; a possible D gene is TRBD2 (5 bases). The CDR3, as DNA: TGTGCCAGCAGTGATTGGGCAAACAGAGGGAGCTCCGGGGAGCTGTTTTTT. Its translation: CASSDWANRGSSGELFF.